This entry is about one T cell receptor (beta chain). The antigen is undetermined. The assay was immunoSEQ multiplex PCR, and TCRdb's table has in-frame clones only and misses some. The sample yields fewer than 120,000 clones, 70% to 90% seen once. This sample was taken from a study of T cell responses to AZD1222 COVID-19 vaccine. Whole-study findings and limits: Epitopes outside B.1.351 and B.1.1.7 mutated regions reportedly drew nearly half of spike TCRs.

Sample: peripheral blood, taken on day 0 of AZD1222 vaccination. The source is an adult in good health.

CDR3 nucleotide sequence: TGTGCCAGCAGCACAGGGGGGATTATTAGCAATCAGCCCCAGCATTTT. Residues: CASSTGGIISNQPQHF. This rearrangement joins TRBV21-1 to TRBJ1-5; TRBD1 is the table's D call and was not checked against the DNA. TRBV21-1 is deemed a pseudogene. The CDR3 contains 16 residues.